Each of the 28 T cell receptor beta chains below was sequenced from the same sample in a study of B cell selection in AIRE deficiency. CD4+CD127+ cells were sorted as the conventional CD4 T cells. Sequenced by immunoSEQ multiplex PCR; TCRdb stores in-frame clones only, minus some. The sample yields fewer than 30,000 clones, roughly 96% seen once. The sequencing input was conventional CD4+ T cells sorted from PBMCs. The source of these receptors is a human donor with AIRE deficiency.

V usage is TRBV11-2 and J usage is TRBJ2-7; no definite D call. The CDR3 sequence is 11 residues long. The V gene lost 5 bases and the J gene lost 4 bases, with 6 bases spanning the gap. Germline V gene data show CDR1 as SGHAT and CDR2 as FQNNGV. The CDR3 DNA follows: TGTGCCAGCAGCCTACAGTACGAGCAGTACTTC. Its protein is CASSLQYEQYF.

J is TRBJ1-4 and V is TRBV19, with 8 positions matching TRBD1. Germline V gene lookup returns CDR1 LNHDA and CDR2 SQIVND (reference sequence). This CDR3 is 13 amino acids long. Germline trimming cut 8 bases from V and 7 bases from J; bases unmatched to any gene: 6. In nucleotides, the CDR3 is TGTGCCAGTTCCCAGGGGGCCGGTGAAAAACTGTTTTTT. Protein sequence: CASSQGAGEKLFF.

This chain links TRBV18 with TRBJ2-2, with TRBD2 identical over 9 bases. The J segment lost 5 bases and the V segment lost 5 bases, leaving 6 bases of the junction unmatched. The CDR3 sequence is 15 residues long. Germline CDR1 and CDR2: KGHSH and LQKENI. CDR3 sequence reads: CASSYSGSKTGELFF. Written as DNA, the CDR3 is TGTGCCAGCTCATATAGCGGGAGTAAAACCGGGGAGCTGTTTTTT.

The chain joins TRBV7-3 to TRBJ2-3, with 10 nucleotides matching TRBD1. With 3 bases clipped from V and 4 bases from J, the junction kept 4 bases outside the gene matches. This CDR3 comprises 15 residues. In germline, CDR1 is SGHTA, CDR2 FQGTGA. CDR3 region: CASSLTGGLADTQYF. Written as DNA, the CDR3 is TGTGCCAGCAGCTTGACAGGGGGCCTAGCAGATACGCAGTATTTT.

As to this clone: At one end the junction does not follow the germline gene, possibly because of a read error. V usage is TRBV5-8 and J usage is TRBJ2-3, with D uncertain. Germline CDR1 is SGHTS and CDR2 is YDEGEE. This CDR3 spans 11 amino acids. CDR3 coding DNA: TGTGCCAGCACCTTGGTGGATACGCAGTATTTT. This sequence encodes CASTLVDTQYF.

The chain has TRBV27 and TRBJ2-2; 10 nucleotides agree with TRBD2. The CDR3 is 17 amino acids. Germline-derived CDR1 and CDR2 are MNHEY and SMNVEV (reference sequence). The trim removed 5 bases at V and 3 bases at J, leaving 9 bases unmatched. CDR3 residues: CASSLRGLAGDTGELFF. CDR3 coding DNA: TGTGCCAGCAGTCTCCGGGGGCTAGCGGGAGACACCGGGGAGCTGTTTTTT.

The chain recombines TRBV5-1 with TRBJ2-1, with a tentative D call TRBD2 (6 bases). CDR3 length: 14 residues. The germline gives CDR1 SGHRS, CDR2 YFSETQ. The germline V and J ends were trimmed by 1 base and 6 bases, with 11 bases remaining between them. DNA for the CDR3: TGCGCCAGCAGCTTGTTCGGGGGAGGCAATGAGCAGTTCTTC. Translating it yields CASSLFGGGNEQFF.

The CDR3 nucleotides read TGTGCCAGCAGCCGAGGAAGGAACACCGGGGAGCTGTTTTTT. Its protein is CASSRGRNTGELFF. V gene TRBV7-2 combines with J gene TRBJ2-2; D gene unclear. Trimming pared 5 bases from V and 1 base from J, leaving 8 bases between. CDR3 length: 14 residues. In germline, CDR1 is SGHTA, CDR2 FQGNSA.

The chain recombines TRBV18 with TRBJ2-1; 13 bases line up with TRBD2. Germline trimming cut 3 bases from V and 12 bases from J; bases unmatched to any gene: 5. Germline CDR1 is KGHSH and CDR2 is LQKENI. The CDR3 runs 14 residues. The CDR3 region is CASSPGTSGIVQFF. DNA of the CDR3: TGTGCCAGCTCACCCGGGACTAGCGGGATTGTGCAGTTCTTC.

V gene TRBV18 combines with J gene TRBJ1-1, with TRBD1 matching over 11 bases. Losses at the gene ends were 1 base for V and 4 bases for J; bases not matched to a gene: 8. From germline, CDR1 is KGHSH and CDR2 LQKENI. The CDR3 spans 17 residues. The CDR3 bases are TGTGCCAGCTCACCACTGGACAGGGGGCTCGGCGGCACTGAAGCTTTCTTT. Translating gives CASSPLDRGLGGTEAFF. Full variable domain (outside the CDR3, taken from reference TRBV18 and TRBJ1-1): NAGVMQNPRHLVRRRGQEARLRCSPMKGHSHVYWYRQLPEEGLKFMVYLQKENIIDESGMPKERFSAEFPKEGPSILRIQQVVRGDSAAYFCASSPLDRGLGGTEAFFGQGTRLTVV.

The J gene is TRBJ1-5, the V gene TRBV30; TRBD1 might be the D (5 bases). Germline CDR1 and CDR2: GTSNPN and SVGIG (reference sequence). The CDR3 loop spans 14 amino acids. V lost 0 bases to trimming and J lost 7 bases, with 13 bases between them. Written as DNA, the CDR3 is TGTGCCTGGAGTGTCTCGGGGGGGGGACAGCCCCAGCATTTT. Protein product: CAWSVSGGGQPQHF.

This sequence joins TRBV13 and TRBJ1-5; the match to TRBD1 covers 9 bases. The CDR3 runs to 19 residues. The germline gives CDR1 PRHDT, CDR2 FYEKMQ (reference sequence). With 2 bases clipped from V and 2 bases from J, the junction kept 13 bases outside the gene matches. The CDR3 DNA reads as TGTGCCAGCAGCTTACCACGAACAGGGGGCCTGGAGGGCAATCAGCCCCAGCATTTT. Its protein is CASSLPRTGGLEGNQPQHF.

The CDR3 protein is CASSPRLGSYEQYF. The DNA for the CDR3 is TGTGCCAGCAGCCCTCGTTTAGGTTCCTACGAGCAGTACTTC. This chain connects TRBV7-9 to TRBJ2-7; D is unclear. Germline assignment: CDR1 SEHNR and CDR2 FQNEAQ (reference sequence). The CDR3 is 14 residues long. Trimming left V 5 bases short and J 1 base short, with 12 bases between.

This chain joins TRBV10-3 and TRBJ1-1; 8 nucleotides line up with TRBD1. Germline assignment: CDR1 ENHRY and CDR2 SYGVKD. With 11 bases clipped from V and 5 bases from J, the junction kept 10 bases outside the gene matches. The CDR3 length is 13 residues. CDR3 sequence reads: CALGTGSRTEAFF. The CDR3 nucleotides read TGTGCCCTGGGGACAGGATCGAGAACTGAAGCTTTCTTT.

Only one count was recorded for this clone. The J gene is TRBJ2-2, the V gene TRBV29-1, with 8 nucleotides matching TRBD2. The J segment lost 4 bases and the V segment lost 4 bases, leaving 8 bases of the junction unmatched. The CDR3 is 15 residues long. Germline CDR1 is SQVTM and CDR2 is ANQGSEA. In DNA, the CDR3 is TGCAGCGTTGTAGAGCGGGAGTACAGCACCGGGGAGCTGTTTTTT. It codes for CSVVEREYSTGELFF.

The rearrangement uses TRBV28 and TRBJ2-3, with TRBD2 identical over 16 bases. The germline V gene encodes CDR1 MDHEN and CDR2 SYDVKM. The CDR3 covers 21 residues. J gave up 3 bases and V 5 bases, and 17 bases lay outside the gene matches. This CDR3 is CASSPWNSQGLAGGNTDTQYF. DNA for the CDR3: TGTGCCAGCAGTCCATGGAACAGCCAGGGACTAGCGGGAGGGAATACAGATACGCAGTATTTT.

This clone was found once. In nucleotides, the CDR3 is TGTGCCAGCAGTTTACAGGCACATAGCAATCAGCCCCAGCATTTT. It codes for CASSLQAHSNQPQHF. V usage is TRBV27 and J usage is TRBJ1-5; D remains ambiguous. The CDR3 spans 15 residues. Germline V lookup: CDR1 MNHEY, CDR2 SMNVEV (reference sequence). Trimming cost V 2 bases and J 0 bases, with 8 bases left between them.

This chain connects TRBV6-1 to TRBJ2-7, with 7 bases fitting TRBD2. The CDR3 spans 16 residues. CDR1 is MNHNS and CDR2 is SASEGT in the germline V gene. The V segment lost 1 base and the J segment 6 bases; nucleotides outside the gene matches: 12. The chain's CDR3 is CASSEGGGRNAPEQYF. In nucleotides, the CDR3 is TGTGCCAGCAGTGAAGGAGGCGGGAGAAATGCCCCCGAGCAGTACTTC.

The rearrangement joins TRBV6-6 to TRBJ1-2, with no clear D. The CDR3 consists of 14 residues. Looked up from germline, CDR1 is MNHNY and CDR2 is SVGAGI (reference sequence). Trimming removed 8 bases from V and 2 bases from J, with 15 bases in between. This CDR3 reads CASSLLTKNYGYTF. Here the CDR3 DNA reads TGTGCCAGCTCCCTCTTAACCAAGAACTATGGCTACACCTTC.

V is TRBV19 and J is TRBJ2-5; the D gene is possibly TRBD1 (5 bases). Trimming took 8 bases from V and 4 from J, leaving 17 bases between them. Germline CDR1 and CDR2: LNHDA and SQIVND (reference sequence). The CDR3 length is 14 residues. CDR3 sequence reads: CASRIGTGGETQYF. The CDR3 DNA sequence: TGTGCCAGTCGGATAGGAACAGGTGGAGAGACCCAGTACTTC.

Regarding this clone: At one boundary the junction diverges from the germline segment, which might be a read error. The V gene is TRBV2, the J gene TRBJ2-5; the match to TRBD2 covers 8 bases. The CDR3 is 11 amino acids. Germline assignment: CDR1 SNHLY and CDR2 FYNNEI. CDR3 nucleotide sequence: TGTGCCAACAGTGAATTAGCGGGGCAGTACTTC. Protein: CANSELAGQYF.

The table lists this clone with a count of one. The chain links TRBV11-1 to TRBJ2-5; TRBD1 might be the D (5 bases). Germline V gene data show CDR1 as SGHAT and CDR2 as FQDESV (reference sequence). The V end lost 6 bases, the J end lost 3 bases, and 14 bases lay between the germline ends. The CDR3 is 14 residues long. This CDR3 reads CASRGKGLKETQYF. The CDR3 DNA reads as TGTGCCAGCAGGGGCAAGGGGTTGAAAGAGACCCAGTACTTC.

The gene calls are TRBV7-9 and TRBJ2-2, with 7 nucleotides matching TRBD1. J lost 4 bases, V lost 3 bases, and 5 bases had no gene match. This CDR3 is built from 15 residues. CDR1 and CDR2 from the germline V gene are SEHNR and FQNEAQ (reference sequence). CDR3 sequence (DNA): TGTGCCAGCAGCTTCGGACAGGTGTCCACCGGGGAGCTGTTTTTT. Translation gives CASSFGQVSTGELFF. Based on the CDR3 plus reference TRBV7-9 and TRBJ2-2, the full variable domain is DTGVSQNPRHKITKRGQNVTFRCDPISEHNRLYWYRQTLGQGPEFLTYFQNEAQLEKSRLLSDRFSAERPKGSFSTLEIQRTEQGDSAMYLCASSFGQVSTGELFFGEGSRLTVL.

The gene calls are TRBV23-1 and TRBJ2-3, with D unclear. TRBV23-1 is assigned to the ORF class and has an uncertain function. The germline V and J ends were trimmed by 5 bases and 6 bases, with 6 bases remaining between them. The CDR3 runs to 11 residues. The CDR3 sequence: CASSEGDTQYF. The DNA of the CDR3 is TGCGCCAGCAGTGAAGGGGATACGCAGTATTTT.

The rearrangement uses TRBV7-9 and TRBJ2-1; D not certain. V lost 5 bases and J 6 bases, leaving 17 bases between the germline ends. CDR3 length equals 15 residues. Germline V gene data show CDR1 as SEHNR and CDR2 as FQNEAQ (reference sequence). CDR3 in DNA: TGTGCCAGCAGCCACCGACGCGCCTCGTTCAATGAGCAGTTCTTC. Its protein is CASSHRRASFNEQFF. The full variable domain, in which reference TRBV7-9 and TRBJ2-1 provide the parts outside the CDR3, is DTGVSQNPRHKITKRGQNVTFRCDPISEHNRLYWYRQTLGQGPEFLTYFQNEAQLEKSRLLSDRFSAERPKGSFSTLEIQRTEQGDSAMYLCASSHRRASFNEQFFGPGTRLTVL.

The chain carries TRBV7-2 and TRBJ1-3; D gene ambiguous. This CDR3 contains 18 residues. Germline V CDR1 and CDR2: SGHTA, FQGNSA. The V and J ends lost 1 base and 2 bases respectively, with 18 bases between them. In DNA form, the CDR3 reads TGTGCCAGCAGCTTAGGTGGAGGCGGCGTTAATGCTGGAAACACCATATATTTT. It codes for CASSLGGGGVNAGNTIYF.

The CDR3 spells CSVERGGETQYF. The CDR3 nucleotides are TGCAGCGTCGAGAGGGGAGGGGAGACCCAGTACTTC. The J gene is TRBJ2-5, the V gene TRBV29-1; 7 bases are a match to TRBD2. Germline lookup yields CDR1 SQVTM and CDR2 ANQGSEA. The CDR3 contains 12 residues. Trimming at V came to 6 bases and at J to 5 bases, leaving 6 bases not matched to a gene.

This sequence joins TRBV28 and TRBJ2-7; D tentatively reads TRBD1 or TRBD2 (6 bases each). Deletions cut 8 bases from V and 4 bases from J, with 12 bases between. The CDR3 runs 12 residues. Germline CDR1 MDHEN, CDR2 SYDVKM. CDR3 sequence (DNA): TGTGCCAGCGGGACGGGGGCTTACGAGCAGTACTTC. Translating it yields CASGTGAYEQYF.